This T cell receptor beta chain originates from a study of Ad26.COV2.S vaccination and SARS-CoV-2 variants. On the study more broadly: The donor belonged to the COV1001 Ad26.COV2.S trial arm.

Produced via immunoSEQ multiplex PCR; TCRdb's table is partial and in-frame only. The repertoire holds some 520,000 clones, with roughly 89% as singletons. Germline-derived CDR1 and CDR2 are MNHEY and SMNVEV (reference sequence). The CDR3 spans 14 residues. The ends were cut back, 5 bases at V and 0 bases at J, with 11 bases in the middle. Treatment denoted: around 19 received Ad26.COV2.S at low or high dose, single or two shots; roughly five received placebo; per-sample allocation not given. Following the first vaccine or placebo injection, samples were taken on day 63. The receptor was isolated from a person between 18 and 65 years old who received the Ad26.COV2.S COVID-19 vaccine or a placebo. The starting material was peripheral blood, obtained in a trial of Ad26.COV2.S vaccine versus placebo. The rearrangement links TRBV27 to TRBJ2-7, with D hard to call. CDR3 sequence: CASSMGIFSYEQYF. CDR3 bases: TGTGCCAGCAGTATGGGGATTTTCTCCTACGAGCAGTACTTC.